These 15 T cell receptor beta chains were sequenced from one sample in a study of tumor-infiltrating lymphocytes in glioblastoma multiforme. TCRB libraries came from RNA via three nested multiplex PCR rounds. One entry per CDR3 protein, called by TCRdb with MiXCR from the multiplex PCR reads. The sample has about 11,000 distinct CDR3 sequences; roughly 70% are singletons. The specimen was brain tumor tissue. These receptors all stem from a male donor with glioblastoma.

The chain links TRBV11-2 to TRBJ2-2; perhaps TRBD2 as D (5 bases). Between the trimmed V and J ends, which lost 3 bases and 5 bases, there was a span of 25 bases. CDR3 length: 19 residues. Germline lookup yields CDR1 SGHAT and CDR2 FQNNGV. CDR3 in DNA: TGTGCCAGCAGCTTCAGTACTTACCGGGATGAATATAGTACCGGGGAGCTGTTTTTT. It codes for CASSFSTYRDEYSTGELFF.

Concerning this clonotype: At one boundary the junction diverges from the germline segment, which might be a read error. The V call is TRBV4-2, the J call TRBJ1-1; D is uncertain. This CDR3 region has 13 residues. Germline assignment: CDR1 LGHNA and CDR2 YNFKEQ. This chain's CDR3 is CAISRDWNTEALF. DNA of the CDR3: TGTGCCATCAGCCGTGACTGGAACACTGAAGCTCTCTTT.

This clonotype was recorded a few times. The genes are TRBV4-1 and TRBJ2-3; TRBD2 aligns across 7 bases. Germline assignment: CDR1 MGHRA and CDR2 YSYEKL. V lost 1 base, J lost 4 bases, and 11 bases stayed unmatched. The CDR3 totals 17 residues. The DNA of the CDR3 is TGCGCCAGCAGCCAAGCCTTGGGCAATACTAGCGCAGATACGCAGTATTTT. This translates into CASSQALGNTSADTQYF.

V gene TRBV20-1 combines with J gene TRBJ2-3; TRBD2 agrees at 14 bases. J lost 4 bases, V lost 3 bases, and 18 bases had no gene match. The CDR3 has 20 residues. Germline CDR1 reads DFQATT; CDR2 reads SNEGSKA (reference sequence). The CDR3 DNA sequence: TGCAGTGCTAGTCACCCCAGACTAGCGGGAGGGCCGAGTAGCGCAGATACGCAGTATTTT. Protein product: CSASHPRLAGGPSSADTQYF.

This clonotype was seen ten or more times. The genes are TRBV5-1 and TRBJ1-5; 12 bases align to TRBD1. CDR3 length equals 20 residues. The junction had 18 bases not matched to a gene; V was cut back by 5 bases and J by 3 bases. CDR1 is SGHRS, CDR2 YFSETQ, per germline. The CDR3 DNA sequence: TGCGCCAGCAGTGAGGGCTCGTCTTCCGGGACAGGGGGCCTCAATCAGCCCCAGCATTTT. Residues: CASSEGSSSGTGGLNQPQHF.

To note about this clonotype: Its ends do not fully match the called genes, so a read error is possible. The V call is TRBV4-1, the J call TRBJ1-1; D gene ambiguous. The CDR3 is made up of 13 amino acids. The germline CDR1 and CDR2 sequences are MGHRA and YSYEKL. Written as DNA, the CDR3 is TGCGACAGCAGCCAAGAGATTTCGAGAGAAGCTTTCTTT. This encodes CDSSQEISREAFF.

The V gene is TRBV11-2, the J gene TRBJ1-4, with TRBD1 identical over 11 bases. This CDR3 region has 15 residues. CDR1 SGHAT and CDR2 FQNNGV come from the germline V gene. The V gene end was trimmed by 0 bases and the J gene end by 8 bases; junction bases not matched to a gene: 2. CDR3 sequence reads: CASSLEWTGGEKLFF. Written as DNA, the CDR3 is TGTGCCAGCAGCTTAGAGTGGACAGGGGGCGAAAAACTGTTTTTT.

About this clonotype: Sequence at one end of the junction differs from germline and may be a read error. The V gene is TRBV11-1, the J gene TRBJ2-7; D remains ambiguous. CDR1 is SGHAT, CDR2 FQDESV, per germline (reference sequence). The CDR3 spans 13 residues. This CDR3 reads CVSSLSMDYEQCF. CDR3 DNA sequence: TGTGTCAGCAGCCTATCCATGGATTACGAGCAGTGCTTC.

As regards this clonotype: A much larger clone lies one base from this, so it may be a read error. The CDR3 region has the DNA TGCGCCAGCAGCTTGATGCAGGGAGGCACTGAAGCTTTCTTT. Encoded protein: CASSLMQGGTEAFF. V and J are TRBV5-1 and TRBJ1-1, with D perhaps TRBD1 (5 bases). V shed 1 base and J shed 4 bases, with 11 bases lying between them. The CDR3 is 14 residues long. The germline gives CDR1 SGHRS, CDR2 YFSETQ.

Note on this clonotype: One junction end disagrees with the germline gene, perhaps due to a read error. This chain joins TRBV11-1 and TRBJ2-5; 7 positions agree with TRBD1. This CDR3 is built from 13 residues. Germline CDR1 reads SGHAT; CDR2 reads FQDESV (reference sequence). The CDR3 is CACSPGTEETQYF. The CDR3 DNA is TGTGCCTGCAGCCCCGGGACAGAAGAGACCCAGTACTTC.

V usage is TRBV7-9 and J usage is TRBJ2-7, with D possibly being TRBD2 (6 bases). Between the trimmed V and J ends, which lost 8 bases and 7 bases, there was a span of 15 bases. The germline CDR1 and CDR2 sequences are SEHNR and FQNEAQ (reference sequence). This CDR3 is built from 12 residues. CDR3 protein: CASLSRAGEQYF. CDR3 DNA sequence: TGTGCCAGCCTATCTAGGGCGGGGGAGCAGTACTTC.

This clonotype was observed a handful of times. The DNA of the CDR3 is TGTGCCAGCAGTTACTCGACCCCGAGTGAGCAGTTCTTC. Its protein product is CASSYSTPSEQFF. The V and J genes are TRBV6-5 and TRBJ2-1; D remains unclear. Deletions cut 0 bases from V and 9 bases from J, with 9 bases between. Germline V CDR1 and CDR2: MNHEY, SVGAGI. This CDR3 has 13 amino acids.

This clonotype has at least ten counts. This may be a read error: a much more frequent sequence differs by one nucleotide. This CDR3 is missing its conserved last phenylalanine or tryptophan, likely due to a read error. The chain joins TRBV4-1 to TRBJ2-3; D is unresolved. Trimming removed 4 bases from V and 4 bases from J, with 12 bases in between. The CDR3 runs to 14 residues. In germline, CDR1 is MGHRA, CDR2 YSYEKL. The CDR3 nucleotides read TGCGCCAGCAGCCCGTGGAGTAGGCCAGATACGCAGTATCTT. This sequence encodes CASSPWSRPDTQYL.

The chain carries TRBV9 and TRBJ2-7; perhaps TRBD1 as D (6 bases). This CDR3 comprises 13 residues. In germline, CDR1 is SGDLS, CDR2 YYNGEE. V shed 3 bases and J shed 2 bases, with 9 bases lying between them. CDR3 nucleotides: TGTGCCAGCAGCGCAGGGGCCACCTACGAGCAGTACTTC. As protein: CASSAGATYEQYF.

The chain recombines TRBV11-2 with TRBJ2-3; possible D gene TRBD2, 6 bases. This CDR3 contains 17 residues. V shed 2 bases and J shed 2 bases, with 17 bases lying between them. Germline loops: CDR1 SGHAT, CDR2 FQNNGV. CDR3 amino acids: CASSLRGGSTLTDTQYF. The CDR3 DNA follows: TGTGCCAGCAGCTTACGAGGAGGGTCCACCCTCACAGATACGCAGTATTTT.